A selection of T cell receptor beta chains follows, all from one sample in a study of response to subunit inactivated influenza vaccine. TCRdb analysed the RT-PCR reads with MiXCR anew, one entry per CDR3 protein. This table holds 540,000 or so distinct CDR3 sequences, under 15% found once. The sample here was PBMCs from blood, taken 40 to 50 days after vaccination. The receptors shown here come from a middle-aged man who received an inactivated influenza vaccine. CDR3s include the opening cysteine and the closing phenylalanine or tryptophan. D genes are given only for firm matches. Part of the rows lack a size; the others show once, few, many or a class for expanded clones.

cdr3_nt: TGTGCCAGCAGTTTGGTGACAGGGGGAGCCTACGAGCAGTACTTC; cdr3_aa: CASSLVTGGAYEQYF; j_call: TRBJ2-7; v_call: TRBV12-3/TRBV12-4; d_call: TRBD1; clone_size: many
cdr3_nt: TGTGCCAGCCAGACAGGGGGCACTGAGCAGTTCTTC; cdr3_aa: CASQTGGTEQFF; j_call: TRBJ2-1; v_call: TRBV12-3/TRBV12-4; d_call: TRBD1; clone_size: many
cdr3_nt: TGTGCCAGCACCCCTTCCCGGGCCGGGGAGCTGTTTTTT; cdr3_aa: CASTPSRAGELFF; j_call: TRBJ2-2; v_call: TRBV12-3/TRBV12-4; d_call: .; clone_size: .
cdr3_nt: TGTGCCAGCAGTGATTCCTGGACAGGGGGGGACTATGGCTACACCTTC; cdr3_aa: CASSDSWTGGDYGYTF; j_call: TRBJ1-2; v_call: TRBV25-1; d_call: TRBD1; clone_size: .
cdr3_nt: TGTGCCATCAGTGAGACTAGCGGGGGGTCAATTGGCACAGATACGCAGTATTTT; cdr3_aa: CAISETSGGSIGTDTQYF; j_call: TRBJ2-3; v_call: TRBV10-3; d_call: TRBD2; clone_size: few
cdr3_nt: TGTGCCAGCAGCTACACACAGGGGGCGCAGGGAAAACTGTTTTTT; cdr3_aa: CASSYTQGAQGKLFF; j_call: TRBJ1-4; v_call: TRBV7-2; d_call: TRBD1; clone_size: many
cdr3_nt: TGTGCCAGCAGTTTGTGGGGTAATCCCGCAGATACGCAGTATTTT; cdr3_aa: CASSLWGNPADTQYF; j_call: TRBJ2-3; v_call: TRBV27; d_call: .; clone_size: many
cdr3_nt: TGTGCCAGTAGTATTCTAGCGGGAGGCCGAGAGACCCAGTACTTC; cdr3_aa: CASSILAGGRETQYF; j_call: TRBJ2-5; v_call: TRBV19; d_call: TRBD2; clone_size: few
cdr3_nt: TGTGCCAGCAGCCAACTAGTCTCAGATACGCAGTATTTT; cdr3_aa: CASSQLVSDTQYF; j_call: TRBJ2-3; v_call: TRBV3-1; d_call: .; clone_size: few
cdr3_nt: TGCAGTGCTAGTTCAACGAAGGGGACACTCTATGGCTACACCTTC; cdr3_aa: CSASSTKGTLYGYTF; j_call: TRBJ1-2; v_call: TRBV20-1; d_call: .; clone_size: few
cdr3_nt: TGTGCCAGCAGCAAAGGGGGCAGAGCGAACACCGGGGAGCTGTTTTTT; cdr3_aa: CASSKGGRANTGELFF; j_call: TRBJ2-2; v_call: TRBV21-1; d_call: .; clone_size: .
cdr3_nt: TGCGCCAGCAGTGAGACGCAGGCCTACGAGCAGTACTTC; cdr3_aa: CASSETQAYEQYF; j_call: TRBJ2-7; v_call: TRBV10-2; d_call: .; clone_size: few
cdr3_nt: TGTGCCAGCACACCGACAGGGGGGCACTGGGGTATCTTT; cdr3_aa: CASTPTGGHWGIF; j_call: TRBJ1-1; v_call: TRBV6-6; d_call: TRBD1; clone_size: few
cdr3_nt: TGCAGTGCTGGGGGGGGACAGGGGGCCGTTGAGACCCAGTACTTC; cdr3_aa: CSAGGGQGAVETQYF; j_call: TRBJ2-5; v_call: TRBV20-1; d_call: TRBD1; clone_size: .
cdr3_nt: TGCGCCAGCAGCTTGAACCGGAGGGACATTCAGTACTTC; cdr3_aa: CASSLNRRDIQYF; j_call: TRBJ2-4; v_call: TRBV5-1; d_call: .; clone_size: many
cdr3_nt: TGTGCCAGCAGTTTTTCGGGGGCGTTAAACACTGAAGCTTTCTTT; cdr3_aa: CASSFSGALNTEAFF; j_call: TRBJ1-1; v_call: TRBV12-3/TRBV12-4; d_call: .; clone_size: .
cdr3_nt: TGCAGCGTTGAAGATCCGGACGCCATATATTTT; cdr3_aa: CSVEDPDAIYF; j_call: TRBJ1-3; v_call: TRBV29-1; d_call: .; clone_size: many
cdr3_nt: TGTGCCAGCAGCTTAACTATCGATGGATTCAACGAGCAGTACTTC; cdr3_aa: CASSLTIDGFNEQYF; j_call: TRBJ2-7; v_call: TRBV7-9; d_call: .; clone_size: .
cdr3_nt: TGTGCCAGCAGCTTAGCAGGGGGTGGTTCACCCCTCCACTTT; cdr3_aa: CASSLAGGGSPLHF; j_call: TRBJ1-6; v_call: TRBV7-2; d_call: .; clone_size: .
cdr3_nt: TGTGCCAGCAGTTCGCCCGGGCCGAGGGATACGCAGTATTTT; cdr3_aa: CASSSPGPRDTQYF; j_call: TRBJ2-3; v_call: TRBV6-5; d_call: .; clone_size: .
cdr3_nt: TGTGCCAGCAGCCCCCAGGACACCTCCTACGAGCAGTACTTC; cdr3_aa: CASSPQDTSYEQYF; j_call: TRBJ2-7; v_call: TRBV4-2; d_call: .; clone_size: few
cdr3_nt: TGTGCCATCAGTGCCCCGGGGCGGTCTGAAGCTTTCTTT; cdr3_aa: CAISAPGRSEAFF; j_call: TRBJ1-1; v_call: TRBV10-3; d_call: .; clone_size: few
cdr3_nt: TGTGCCAGCAGAAAGACAGGGGCCTACGAGCAGTACTTC; cdr3_aa: CASRKTGAYEQYF; j_call: TRBJ2-7; v_call: TRBV12-3/TRBV12-4; d_call: TRBD1; clone_size: .
cdr3_nt: TGTGCCAGCAGCTTGGGTCTGATCACCTCGGCCTACGAGCAGTACTTC; cdr3_aa: CASSLGLITSAYEQYF; j_call: TRBJ2-7; v_call: TRBV5-5; d_call: .; clone_size: .
cdr3_nt: TGCGCCAGCAGTCTTGAGATGTACAATGAGCAGTTCTTC; cdr3_aa: CASSLEMYNEQFF; j_call: TRBJ2-1; v_call: TRBV10-1; d_call: .; clone_size: few
cdr3_nt: TGTGCCAGCAGCTCAGGGGGGTACTACAATGAGCAGTTCTTC; cdr3_aa: CASSSGGYYNEQFF; j_call: TRBJ2-1; v_call: TRBV5-6; d_call: .; clone_size: few
cdr3_nt: TGTGCCACCGGCGAGGGGGCCTACAATGAGCAGTTCTTC; cdr3_aa: CATGEGAYNEQFF; j_call: TRBJ2-1; v_call: TRBV24-1; d_call: .; clone_size: many
cdr3_nt: TGTGCCAGCAGCTTAGAGCCGGGGATCGTCTATGGCTACACCTTC; cdr3_aa: CASSLEPGIVYGYTF; j_call: TRBJ1-2; v_call: TRBV7-2; d_call: .; clone_size: .
cdr3_nt: TGTGCCAGCAGTTTTGGACAGCACTATGGCTACACCTTC; cdr3_aa: CASSFGQHYGYTF; j_call: TRBJ1-2; v_call: TRBV28; d_call: .; clone_size: .
cdr3_nt: TGTGCCAGCAGCCAAGTGAGGCGCGAGCAGTACTTC; cdr3_aa: CASSQVRREQYF; j_call: TRBJ2-7; v_call: TRBV3-1; d_call: .; clone_size: .
cdr3_nt: TGTGCCAGCAGCTTGGGGCTAAGCCGGGAGCTGTTTTTT; cdr3_aa: CASSLGLSRELFF; j_call: TRBJ2-2; v_call: TRBV11-1; d_call: .; clone_size: .
cdr3_nt: TGCAGTGCGAGGGGGGGGCAGGTCCTTAATTCACCCCTCCACTTT; cdr3_aa: CSARGGQVLNSPLHF; j_call: TRBJ1-6; v_call: TRBV20-1; d_call: .; clone_size: few
cdr3_nt: TGTGCCAGCACCCTTTATGGGGTACTAGCGGCGAACACCGGGGAGCTGTTTTTT; cdr3_aa: CASTLYGVLAANTGELFF; j_call: TRBJ2-2; v_call: TRBV27; d_call: TRBD2; clone_size: .
cdr3_nt: TGTGCCAGCAGTTTATATCAATGGGACACTGAAGCTTTCTTT; cdr3_aa: CASSLYQWDTEAFF; j_call: TRBJ1-1; v_call: TRBV28; d_call: .; clone_size: few
cdr3_nt: TGTGCCAGCAGCTTTTCCCTTGCCTCTCGGGAAAACACCGGGGAGCTGTTTTTT; cdr3_aa: CASSFSLASRENTGELFF; j_call: TRBJ2-2; v_call: TRBV11-1; d_call: .; clone_size: .
cdr3_nt: TGTGCCAGCAGAACAGAGCGGGAGGGCCGCAATGAGCAGTTCTTC; cdr3_aa: CASRTEREGRNEQFF; j_call: TRBJ2-1; v_call: TRBV6-1; d_call: TRBD2; clone_size: .
cdr3_nt: TGTGCCAGCAGCTCAGGGGCGGGGGAGACCCAGTACTTC; cdr3_aa: CASSSGAGETQYF; j_call: TRBJ2-5; v_call: TRBV12-3/TRBV12-4; d_call: .; clone_size: .
cdr3_nt: TGTGCCAGCAGTTTCTTCTCTTTCGGCACAGATACGCAGTATTTT; cdr3_aa: CASSFFSFGTDTQYF; j_call: TRBJ2-3; v_call: TRBV12-3/TRBV12-4; d_call: .; clone_size: many
cdr3_nt: TGCAGCATCGGACTAGCGGGAGGAGAGCAGTTCTTC; cdr3_aa: CSIGLAGGEQFF; j_call: TRBJ2-1; v_call: TRBV29-1; d_call: TRBD2; clone_size: many
cdr3_nt: TGCGCCAGCAGCCAAGGGGACAGGGGAAACTATGGCTACACCTTC; cdr3_aa: CASSQGDRGNYGYTF; j_call: TRBJ1-2; v_call: TRBV4-1; d_call: TRBD1; clone_size: .
cdr3_nt: TGTGCCAGTAGTATAGGGACGGACTATGGCTACACCTTC; cdr3_aa: CASSIGTDYGYTF; j_call: TRBJ1-2; v_call: TRBV19; d_call: .; clone_size: few
cdr3_nt: TGTGCCAGCAGAGGACTAGCGATGGTTTACGAGCAGTACTTC; cdr3_aa: CASRGLAMVYEQYF; j_call: TRBJ2-7; v_call: TRBV6-2/TRBV6-3; d_call: TRBD2; clone_size: .
cdr3_nt: TGTGCCAGCAGTTCCAGACAGACCCTAAACTCCTACGAGCAGTACTTC; cdr3_aa: CASSSRQTLNSYEQYF; j_call: TRBJ2-7; v_call: TRBV12-3/TRBV12-4; d_call: .; clone_size: .
cdr3_nt: TGCAGTGCTAGAGAGGCTGACAGGGGGCGCGGGAATGAGCAGTTCTTC; cdr3_aa: CSAREADRGRGNEQFF; j_call: TRBJ2-1; v_call: TRBV20-1; d_call: TRBD1; clone_size: few
cdr3_nt: TGTGCCACCAGTGATTTGGGCTCCCCGATGGCGCAGTTCTTC; cdr3_aa: CATSDLGSPMAQFF; j_call: TRBJ2-1; v_call: TRBV24-1; d_call: .; clone_size: .
cdr3_nt: TGTGCCAGCAGCTTAGCAGAGGGGGCGGTAGTATCCTCAGATACGCAGTATTTT; cdr3_aa: CASSLAEGAVVSSDTQYF; j_call: TRBJ2-3; v_call: TRBV7-6; d_call: TRBD1; clone_size: .
cdr3_nt: TGTGCCAGCAGACGGGACAGGGCGAGCAATCAGCCCCAGCATTTT; cdr3_aa: CASRRDRASNQPQHF; j_call: TRBJ1-5; v_call: TRBV12-3/TRBV12-4; d_call: TRBD1; clone_size: many